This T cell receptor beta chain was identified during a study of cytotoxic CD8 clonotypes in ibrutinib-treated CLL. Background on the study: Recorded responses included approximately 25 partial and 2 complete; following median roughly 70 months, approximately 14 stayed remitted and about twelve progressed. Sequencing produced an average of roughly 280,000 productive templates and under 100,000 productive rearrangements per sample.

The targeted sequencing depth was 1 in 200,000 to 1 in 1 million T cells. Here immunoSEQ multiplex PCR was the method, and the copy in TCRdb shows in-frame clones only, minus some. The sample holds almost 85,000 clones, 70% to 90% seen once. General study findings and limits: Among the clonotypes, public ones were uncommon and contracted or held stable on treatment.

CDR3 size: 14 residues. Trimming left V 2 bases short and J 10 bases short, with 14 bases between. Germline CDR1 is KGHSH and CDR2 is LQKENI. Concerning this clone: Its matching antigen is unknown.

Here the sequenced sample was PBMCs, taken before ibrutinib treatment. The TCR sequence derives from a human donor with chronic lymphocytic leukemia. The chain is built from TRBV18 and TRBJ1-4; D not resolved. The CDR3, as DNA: TGTGCCAGCTCACCAAGCGGGAGTCTTGGAAAACTGTTTTTT. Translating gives CASSPSGSLGKLFF.